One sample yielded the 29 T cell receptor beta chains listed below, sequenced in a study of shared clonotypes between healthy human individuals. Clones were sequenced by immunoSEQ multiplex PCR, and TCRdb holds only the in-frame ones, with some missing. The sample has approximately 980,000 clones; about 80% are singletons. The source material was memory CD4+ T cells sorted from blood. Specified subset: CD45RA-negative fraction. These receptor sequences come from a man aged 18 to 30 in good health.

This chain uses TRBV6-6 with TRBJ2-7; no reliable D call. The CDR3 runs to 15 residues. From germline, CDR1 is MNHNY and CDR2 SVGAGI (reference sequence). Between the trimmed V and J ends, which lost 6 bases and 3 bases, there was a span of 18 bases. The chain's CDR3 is CASSPGPERNYEQYF. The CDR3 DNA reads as TGTGCCAGCAGCCCAGGACCGGAACGAAACTACGAGCAGTACTTC.

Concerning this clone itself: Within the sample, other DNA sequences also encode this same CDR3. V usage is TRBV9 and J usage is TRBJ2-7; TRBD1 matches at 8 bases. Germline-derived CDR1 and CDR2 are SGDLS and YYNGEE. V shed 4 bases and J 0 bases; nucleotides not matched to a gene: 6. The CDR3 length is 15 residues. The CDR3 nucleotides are TGTGCCAGCAGCCCCCGACAGGGGAGCTCCTACGAGCAGTACTTC. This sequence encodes CASSPRQGSSYEQYF.

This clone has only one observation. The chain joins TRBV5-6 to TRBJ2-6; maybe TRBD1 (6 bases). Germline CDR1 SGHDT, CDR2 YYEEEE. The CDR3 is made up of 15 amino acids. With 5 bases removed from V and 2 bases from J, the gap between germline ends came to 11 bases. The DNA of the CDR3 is TGTGCCAGCAGGATACAGGGTACTGGGGCCAACGTCCTGACTTTC. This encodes CASRIQGTGANVLTF.

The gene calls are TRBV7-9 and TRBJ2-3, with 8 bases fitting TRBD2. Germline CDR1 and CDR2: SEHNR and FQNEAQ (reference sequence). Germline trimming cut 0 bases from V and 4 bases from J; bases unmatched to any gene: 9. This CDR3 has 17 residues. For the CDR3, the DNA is TGTGCCAGCAGCTTAGCACAGTCAAGCGGGGGTGCAGATACGCAGTATTTT. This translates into CASSLAQSSGGADTQYF.

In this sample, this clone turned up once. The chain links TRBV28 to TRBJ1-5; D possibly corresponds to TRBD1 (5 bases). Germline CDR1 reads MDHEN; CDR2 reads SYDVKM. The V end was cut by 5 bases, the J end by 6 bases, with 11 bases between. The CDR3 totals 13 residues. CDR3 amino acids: CASSRRGAQPQHF. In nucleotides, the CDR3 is TGTGCCAGCAGTCGCCGCGGGGCTCAGCCCCAGCATTTT.

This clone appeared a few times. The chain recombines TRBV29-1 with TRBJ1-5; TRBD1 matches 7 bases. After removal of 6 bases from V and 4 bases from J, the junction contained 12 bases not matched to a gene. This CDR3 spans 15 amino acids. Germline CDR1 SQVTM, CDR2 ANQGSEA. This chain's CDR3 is CSVGTDTGVNQPQHF. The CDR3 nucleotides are TGCAGCGTGGGGACTGATACAGGGGTGAATCAGCCCCAGCATTTT.

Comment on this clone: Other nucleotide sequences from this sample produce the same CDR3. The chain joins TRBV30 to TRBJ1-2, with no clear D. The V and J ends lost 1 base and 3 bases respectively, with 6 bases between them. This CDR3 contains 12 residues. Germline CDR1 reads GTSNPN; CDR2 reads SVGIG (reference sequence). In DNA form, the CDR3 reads TGTGCCTGGAGTGACAGTCACTATGGCTACACCTTC. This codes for CAWSDSHYGYTF.

The CDR3 DNA sequence: TGTGCCAGCAGCCGAACGGGGGTAGGACAGGAGACCCAGTACTTC. It specifies CASSRTGVGQETQYF. The V gene is TRBV6-5, the J gene TRBJ2-5; D may be TRBD1 or TRBD2 (6 bases each). Germline-derived CDR1 and CDR2 are MNHEY and SVGAGI. V dropped 6 bases and J dropped 5 bases, with 19 bases sitting between them. There are 15 residues in the CDR3.

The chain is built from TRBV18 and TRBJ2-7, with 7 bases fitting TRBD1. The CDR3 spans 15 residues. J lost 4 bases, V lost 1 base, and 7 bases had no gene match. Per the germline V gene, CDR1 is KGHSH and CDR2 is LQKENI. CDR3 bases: TGTGCCAGCTCACCACGGGGGACAGCCTTATACGAGCAGTACTTC. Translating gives CASSPRGTALYEQYF.

This chain's CDR3 is CASSEGLPRVIAKNIQYF. CDR3 nucleotide sequence: TGTGCCAGCAGTGAAGGCTTGCCGCGAGTAATAGCCAAAAACATTCAGTACTTC. The V and J genes are TRBV25-1 and TRBJ2-4; D is ambiguous. The CDR3 consists of 18 residues. The V and J ends lost 2 bases and 0 bases respectively, with 17 bases between them. The germline V gene has CDR1 MGHDK and CDR2 SYGVNS.

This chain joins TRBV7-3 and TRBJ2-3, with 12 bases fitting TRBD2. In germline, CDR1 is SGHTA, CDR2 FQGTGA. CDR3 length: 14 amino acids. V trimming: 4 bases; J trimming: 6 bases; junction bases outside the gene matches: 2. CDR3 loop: CASSSGLAGDTQYF. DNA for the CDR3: TGTGCCAGCAGCTCCGGACTAGCGGGGGATACGCAGTATTTT.

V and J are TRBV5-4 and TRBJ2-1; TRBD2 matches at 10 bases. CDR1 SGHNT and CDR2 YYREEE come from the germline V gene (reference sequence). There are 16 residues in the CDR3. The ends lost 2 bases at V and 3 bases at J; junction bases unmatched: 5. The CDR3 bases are TGTGCCAGCAGCTTCGGGACTAGCGTTGACTACAATGAGCAGTTCTTC. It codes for CASSFGTSVDYNEQFF.

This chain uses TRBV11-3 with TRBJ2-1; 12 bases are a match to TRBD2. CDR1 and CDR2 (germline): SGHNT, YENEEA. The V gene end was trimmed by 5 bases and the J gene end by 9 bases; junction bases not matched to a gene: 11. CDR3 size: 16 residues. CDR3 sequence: CASSPGASGGAGEQFF. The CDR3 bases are TGTGCCAGCAGCCCGGGGGCTAGCGGGGGGGCTGGTGAGCAGTTCTTC.

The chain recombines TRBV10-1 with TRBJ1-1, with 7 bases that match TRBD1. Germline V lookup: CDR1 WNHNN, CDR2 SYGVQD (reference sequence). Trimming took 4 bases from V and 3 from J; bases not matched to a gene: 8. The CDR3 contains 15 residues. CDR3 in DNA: TGCGCCAGCAGTGGGCCCCTAACAGGGGACACTGAAGCTTTCTTT. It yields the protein CASSGPLTGDTEAFF.

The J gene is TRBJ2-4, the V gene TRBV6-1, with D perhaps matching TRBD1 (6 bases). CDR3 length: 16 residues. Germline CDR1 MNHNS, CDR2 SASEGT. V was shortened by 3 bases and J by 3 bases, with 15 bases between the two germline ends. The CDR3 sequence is CASSDGGYIFKNIQYF. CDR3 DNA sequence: TGTGCCAGCAGTGATGGGGGCTATATTTTCAAAAACATTCAGTACTTC.

In nucleotides, the CDR3 is TGTGCCAGCTCACTCATACGACAGGGGAGCACAGATACGCAGTATTTT. Residues: CASSLIRQGSTDTQYF. The chain is built from TRBV18 and TRBJ2-3; TRBD1 agrees at 8 bases. The CDR3 sequence is 16 residues long. Per the germline V gene, CDR1 is KGHSH and CDR2 is LQKENI. V gave up 4 bases and J gave up 0 bases; unmatched junction bases: 6.

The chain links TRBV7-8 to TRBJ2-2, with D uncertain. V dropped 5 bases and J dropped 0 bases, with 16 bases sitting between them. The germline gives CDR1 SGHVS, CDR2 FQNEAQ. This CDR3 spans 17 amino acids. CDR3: CASSLGPDGANTGELFF. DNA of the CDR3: TGTGCCAGCAGCCTAGGGCCTGACGGCGCGAACACCGGGGAGCTGTTTTTT.

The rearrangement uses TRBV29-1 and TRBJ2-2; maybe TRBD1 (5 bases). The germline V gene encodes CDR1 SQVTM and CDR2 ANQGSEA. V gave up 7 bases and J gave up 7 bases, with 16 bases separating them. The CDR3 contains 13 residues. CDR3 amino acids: CSGQYSSRGELFF. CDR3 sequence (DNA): TGCAGCGGACAGTACTCCTCCCGCGGGGAGCTGTTTTTT.

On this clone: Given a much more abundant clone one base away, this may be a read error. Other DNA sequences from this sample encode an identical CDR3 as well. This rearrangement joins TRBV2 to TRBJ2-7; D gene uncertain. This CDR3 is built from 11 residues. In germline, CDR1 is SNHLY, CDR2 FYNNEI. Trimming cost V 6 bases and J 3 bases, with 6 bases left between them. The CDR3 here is CASRWSYEQYF. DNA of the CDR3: TGTGCCAGCAGATGGAGCTACGAGCAGTACTTC.

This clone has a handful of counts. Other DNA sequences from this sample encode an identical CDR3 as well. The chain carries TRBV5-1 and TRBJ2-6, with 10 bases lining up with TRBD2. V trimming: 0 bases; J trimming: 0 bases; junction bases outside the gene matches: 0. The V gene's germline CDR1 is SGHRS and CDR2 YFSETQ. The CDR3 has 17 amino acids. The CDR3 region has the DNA TGCGCCAGCAGCTTGGGACTAGCGGGCTCTGGGGCCAACGTCCTGACTTTC. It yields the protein CASSLGLAGSGANVLTF.

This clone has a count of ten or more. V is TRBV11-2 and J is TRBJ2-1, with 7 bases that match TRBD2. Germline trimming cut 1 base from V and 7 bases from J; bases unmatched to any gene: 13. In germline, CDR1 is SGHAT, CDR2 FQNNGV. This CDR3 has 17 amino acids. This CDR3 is CASSLGGPRGFQNEQFF. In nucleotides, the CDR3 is TGTGCCAGCAGCTTAGGAGGACCGCGGGGGTTTCAAAATGAGCAGTTCTTC.

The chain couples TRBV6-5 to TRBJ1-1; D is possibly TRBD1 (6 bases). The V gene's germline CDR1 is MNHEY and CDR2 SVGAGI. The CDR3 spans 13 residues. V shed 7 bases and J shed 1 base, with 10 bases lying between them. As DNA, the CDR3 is TGTGCCAGCAACCAAGGGGGGAACACTGAAGCTTTCTTT. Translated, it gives CASNQGGNTEAFF.

The CDR3 reads CASSLVGQGGSPLHF. The CDR3 DNA follows: TGTGCCAGCAGCTTAGTAGGGCAGGGTGGTTCACCCCTCCACTTT. This chain joins TRBV7-2 and TRBJ1-6; possibly TRBD1 for D (5 bases). Germline V gives CDR1 SGHTA, CDR2 FQGNSA. CDR3 length: 15 amino acids. V gave up 1 base and J gave up 9 bases, with 13 bases separating them.

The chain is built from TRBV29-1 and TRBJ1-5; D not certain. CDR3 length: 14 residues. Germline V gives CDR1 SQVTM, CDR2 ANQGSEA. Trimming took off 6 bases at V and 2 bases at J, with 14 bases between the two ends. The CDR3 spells CSVTQYGGNQPQHF. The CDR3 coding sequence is TGCAGCGTCACCCAATACGGGGGCAATCAGCCCCAGCATTTT.

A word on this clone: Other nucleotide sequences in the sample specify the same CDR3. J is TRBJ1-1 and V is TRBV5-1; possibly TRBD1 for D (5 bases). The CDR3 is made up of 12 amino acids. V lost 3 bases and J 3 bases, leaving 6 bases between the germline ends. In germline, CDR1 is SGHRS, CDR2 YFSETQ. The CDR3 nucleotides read TGCGCCAGCAGCTGGGGGGACACTGAAGCTTTCTTT. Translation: CASSWGDTEAFF.

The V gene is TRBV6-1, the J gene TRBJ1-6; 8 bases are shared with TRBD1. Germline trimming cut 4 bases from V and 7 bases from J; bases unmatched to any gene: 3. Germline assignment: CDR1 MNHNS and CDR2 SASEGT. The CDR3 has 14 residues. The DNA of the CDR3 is TGTGCCAGCAGTGTGGGACAGGTGAATTCACCCCTCCACTTT. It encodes CASSVGQVNSPLHF.

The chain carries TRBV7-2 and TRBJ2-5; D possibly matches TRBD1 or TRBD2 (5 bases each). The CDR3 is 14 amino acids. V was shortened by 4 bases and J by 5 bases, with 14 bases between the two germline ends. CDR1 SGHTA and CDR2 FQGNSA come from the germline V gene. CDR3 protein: CASSSGRWEETQYF. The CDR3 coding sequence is TGTGCCAGCAGCTCGGGACGGTGGGAGGAGACCCAGTACTTC.

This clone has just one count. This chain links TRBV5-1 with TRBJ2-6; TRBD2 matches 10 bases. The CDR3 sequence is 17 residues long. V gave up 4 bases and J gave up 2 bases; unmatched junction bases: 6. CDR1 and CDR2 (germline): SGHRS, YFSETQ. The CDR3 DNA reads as TGCGCCAGCAGCCCTCAAGCGGGGGGGCCTGGGGCCAACGTCCTGACTTTC. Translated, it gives CASSPQAGGPGANVLTF.

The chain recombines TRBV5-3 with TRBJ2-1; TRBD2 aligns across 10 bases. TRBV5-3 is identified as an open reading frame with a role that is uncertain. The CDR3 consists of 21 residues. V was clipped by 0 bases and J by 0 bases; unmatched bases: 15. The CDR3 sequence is CARSLGTSGVTVRSSYNEQFF. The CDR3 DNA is TGTGCCAGAAGCTTGGGAACTAGCGGGGTTACCGTCCGTAGCTCCTACAATGAGCAGTTCTTC.